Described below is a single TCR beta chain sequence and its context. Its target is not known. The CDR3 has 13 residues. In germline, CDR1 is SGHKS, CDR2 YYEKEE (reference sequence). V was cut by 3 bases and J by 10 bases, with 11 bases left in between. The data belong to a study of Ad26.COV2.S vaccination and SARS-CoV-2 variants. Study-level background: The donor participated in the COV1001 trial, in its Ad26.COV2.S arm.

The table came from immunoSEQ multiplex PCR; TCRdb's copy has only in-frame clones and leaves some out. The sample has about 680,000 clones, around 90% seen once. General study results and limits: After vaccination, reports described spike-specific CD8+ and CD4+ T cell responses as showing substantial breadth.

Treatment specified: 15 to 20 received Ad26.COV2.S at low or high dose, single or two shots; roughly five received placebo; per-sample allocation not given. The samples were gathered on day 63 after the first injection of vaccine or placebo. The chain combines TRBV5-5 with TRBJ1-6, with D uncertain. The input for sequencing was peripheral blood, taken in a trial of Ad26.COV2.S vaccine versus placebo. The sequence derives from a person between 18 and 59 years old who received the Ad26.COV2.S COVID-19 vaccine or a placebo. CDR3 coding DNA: TGTGCCAGCAGCTCCCTGGACGGGTCACCCCTCCACTTT. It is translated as CASSSLDGSPLHF.